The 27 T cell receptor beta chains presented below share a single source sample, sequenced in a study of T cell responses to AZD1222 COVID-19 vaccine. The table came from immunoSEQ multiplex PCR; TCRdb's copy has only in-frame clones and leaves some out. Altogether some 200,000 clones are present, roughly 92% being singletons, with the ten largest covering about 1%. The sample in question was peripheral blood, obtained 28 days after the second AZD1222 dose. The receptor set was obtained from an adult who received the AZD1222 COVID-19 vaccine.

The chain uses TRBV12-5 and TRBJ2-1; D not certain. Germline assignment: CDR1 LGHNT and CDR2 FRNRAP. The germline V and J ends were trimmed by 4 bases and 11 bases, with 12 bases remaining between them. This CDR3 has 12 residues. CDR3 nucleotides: TGTGCTAGTGGTTCGATTGGGCGGCAGCAGTTCTTC. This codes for CASGSIGRQQFF.

The CDR3 DNA reads as TGTGCCAGCAGTGGGATACCGGGACAGCTATCTGGGGCCAACGTCCTGACTTTC. Translated: CASSGIPGQLSGANVLTF. The chain uses TRBV25-1 and TRBJ2-6; TRBD1 matches at 7 bases. The CDR3 contains 18 residues. Germline assignment: CDR1 MGHDK and CDR2 SYGVNS. Trimming cost V 4 bases and J 1 base; bases outside gene matches: 10.

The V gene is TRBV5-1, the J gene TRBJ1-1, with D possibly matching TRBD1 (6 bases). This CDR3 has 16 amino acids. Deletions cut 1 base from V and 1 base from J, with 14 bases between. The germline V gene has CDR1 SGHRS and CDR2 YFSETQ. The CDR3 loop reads CASSLPGGGRNTEAFF. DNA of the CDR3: TGCGCCAGCAGCTTGCCGGGAGGGGGTAGGAACACTGAAGCTTTCTTT.

The DNA for the CDR3 is TGCGCCAGCAGCTTAGAAACTGCGCCTAGCGAGCAGTACTTC. As protein: CASSLETAPSEQYF. The J gene is TRBJ2-7, the V gene TRBV5-1; the D is unclear. The germline CDR1 and CDR2 sequences are SGHRS and YFSETQ. V lost 2 bases to trimming and J lost 6 bases, with 15 bases between them. The CDR3 spans 14 residues.

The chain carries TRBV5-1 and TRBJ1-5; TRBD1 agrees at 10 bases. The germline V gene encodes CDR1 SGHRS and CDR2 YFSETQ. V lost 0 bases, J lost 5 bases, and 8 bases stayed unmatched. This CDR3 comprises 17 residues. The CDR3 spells CASSLAPDRGIDQPQHF. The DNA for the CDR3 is TGCGCCAGCAGCTTGGCCCCGGACAGGGGGATCGATCAGCCCCAGCATTTT.

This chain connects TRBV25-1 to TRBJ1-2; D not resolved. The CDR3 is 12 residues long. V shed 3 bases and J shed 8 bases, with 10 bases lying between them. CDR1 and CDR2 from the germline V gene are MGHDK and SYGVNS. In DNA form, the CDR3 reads TGTGCCAGCAGTGACCAGGTCTGGGGCTACACCTTC. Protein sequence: CASSDQVWGYTF.

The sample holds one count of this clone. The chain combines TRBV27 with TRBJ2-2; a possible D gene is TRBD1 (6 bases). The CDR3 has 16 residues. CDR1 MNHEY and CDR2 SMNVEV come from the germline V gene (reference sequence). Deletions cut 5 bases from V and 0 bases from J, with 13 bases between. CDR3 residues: CASSNLQGTNTGELFF. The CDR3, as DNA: TGTGCCAGCAGTAACTTACAGGGTACGAACACCGGGGAGCTGTTTTTT.

This chain's CDR3 is CASSLGGAFTDTQYF. CDR3 coding DNA: TGTGCCAGCAGCTTGGGCGGGGCTTTCACAGATACGCAGTATTTT. This chain connects TRBV7-7 to TRBJ2-3, with TRBD2 as a possible D gene (6 bases). Germline V gene sequence: CDR1 SSHAT, CDR2 FNYEAQ (reference sequence). V was shortened by 3 bases and J by 2 bases, with 12 bases between the two germline ends. This CDR3 spans 15 amino acids.

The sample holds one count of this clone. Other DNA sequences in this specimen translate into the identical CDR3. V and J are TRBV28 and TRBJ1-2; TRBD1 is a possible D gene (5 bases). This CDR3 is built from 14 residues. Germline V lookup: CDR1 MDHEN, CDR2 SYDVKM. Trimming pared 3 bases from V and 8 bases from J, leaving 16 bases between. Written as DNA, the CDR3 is TGTGCCAGCAGTTTCGGGGGTGCAGGGTACGGCTACACCTTC. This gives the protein CASSFGGAGYGYTF.

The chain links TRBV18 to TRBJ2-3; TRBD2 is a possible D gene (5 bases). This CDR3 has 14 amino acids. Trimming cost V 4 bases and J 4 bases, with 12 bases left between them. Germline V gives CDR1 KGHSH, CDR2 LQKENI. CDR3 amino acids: CASSRGGTADTQYF. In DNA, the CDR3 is TGTGCCAGCTCACGAGGAGGAACAGCAGATACGCAGTATTTT.

In DNA form, the CDR3 reads TGCGCCAGCAGCCAAGATCGGGGACAGGGATTTGGCTACACCTTC. This translates into CASSQDRGQGFGYTF. V is TRBV4-1 and J is TRBJ1-2; 9 bases align to TRBD1. Germline V gene data show CDR1 as MGHRA and CDR2 as YSYEKL. The CDR3 is 15 amino acids. V dropped 0 bases and J dropped 7; count of bases not matched to a gene: 6.

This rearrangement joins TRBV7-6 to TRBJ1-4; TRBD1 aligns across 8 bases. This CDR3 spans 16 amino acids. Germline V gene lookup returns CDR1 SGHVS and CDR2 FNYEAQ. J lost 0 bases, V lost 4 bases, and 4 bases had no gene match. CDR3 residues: CASSSGQGATNEKLFF. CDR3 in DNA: TGTGCCAGCAGCTCCGGACAGGGAGCAACTAATGAAAAACTGTTTTTT.

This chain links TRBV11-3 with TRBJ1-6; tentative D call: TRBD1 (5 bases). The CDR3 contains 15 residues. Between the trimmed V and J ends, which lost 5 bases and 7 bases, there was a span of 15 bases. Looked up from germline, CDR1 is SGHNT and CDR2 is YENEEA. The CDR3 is CASSRDSSWNSPLHF. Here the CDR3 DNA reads TGTGCCAGCAGCCGGGACTCTTCCTGGAATTCACCCCTCCACTTT. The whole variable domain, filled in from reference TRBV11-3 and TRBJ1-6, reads EAGVVQSPRYKIIEKKQPVAFWCNPISGHNTLYWYLQNLGQGPELLIRYENEEAVDDSQLPKDRFSAERLKGVDSTLKIQPAELGDSAVYLCASSRDSSWNSPLHFGNGTRLTVT.

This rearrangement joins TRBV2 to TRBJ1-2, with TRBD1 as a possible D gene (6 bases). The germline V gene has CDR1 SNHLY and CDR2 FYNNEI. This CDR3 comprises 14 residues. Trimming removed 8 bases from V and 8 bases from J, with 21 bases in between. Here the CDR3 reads CASVLIQGPNGYTF. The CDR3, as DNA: TGTGCCAGCGTATTAATACAGGGTCCTAACGGCTACACCTTC.

CDR3 sequence: CASSLQAGNYGYTF. The DNA of the CDR3 is TGTGCCAGCAGTTTACAGGCGGGGAACTATGGCTACACCTTC. This chain uses TRBV6-2 or TRBV6-3 with TRBJ1-2; the D gene is possibly TRBD1 (5 bases). CDR1 is MNHEY, CDR2 SVGEGT, per germline. The CDR3 consists of 14 residues. Trimming took 4 bases from V and 2 from J, leaving 11 bases between them.

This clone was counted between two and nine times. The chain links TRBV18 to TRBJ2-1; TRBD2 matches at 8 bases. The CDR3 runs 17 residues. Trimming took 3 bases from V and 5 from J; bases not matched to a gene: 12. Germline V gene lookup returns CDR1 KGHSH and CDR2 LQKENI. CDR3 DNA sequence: TGTGCCAGCTCACCTAAGACTAGCGCAGGCGGGGACAATGAGCAGTTCTTC. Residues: CASSPKTSAGGDNEQFF.

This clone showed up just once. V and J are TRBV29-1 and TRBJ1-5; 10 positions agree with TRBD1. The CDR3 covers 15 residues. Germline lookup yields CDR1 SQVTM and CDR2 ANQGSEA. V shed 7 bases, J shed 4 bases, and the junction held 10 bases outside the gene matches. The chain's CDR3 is CSENDRDRGNQPQHF. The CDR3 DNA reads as TGCAGCGAAAACGACCGGGACAGGGGTAATCAGCCCCAGCATTTT. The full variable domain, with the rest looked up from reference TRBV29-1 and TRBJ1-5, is SAVISQKPSRDICQRGTSLTIQCQVDSQVTMMFWYRQQPGQSLTLIATANQGSEATYESGFVIDKFPISRPNLTFSTLTVSNMSPEDSSIYLCSENDRDRGNQPQHFGDGTRLSIL.

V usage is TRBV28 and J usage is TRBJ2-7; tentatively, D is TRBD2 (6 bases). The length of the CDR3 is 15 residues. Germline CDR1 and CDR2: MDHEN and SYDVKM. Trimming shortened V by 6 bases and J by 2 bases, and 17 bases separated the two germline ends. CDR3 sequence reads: CASSPRGEATYEQYF. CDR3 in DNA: TGTGCCAGCAGCCCCCGCGGGGAAGCCACCTACGAGCAGTACTTC.

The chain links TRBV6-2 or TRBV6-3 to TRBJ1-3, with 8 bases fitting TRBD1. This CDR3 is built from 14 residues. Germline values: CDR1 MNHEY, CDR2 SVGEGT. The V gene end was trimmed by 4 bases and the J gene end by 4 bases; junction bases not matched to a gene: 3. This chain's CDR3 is CASSFGTGGNTIYF. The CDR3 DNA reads TGTGCCAGCAGTTTCGGGACAGGCGGAAACACCATATATTTT.

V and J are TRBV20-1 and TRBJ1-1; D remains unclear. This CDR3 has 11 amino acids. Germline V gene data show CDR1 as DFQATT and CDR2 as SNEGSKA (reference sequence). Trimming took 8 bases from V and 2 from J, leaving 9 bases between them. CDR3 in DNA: TGCAGTATCTTTCGTAACACTGAAGCTTTCTTT. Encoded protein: CSIFRNTEAFF.

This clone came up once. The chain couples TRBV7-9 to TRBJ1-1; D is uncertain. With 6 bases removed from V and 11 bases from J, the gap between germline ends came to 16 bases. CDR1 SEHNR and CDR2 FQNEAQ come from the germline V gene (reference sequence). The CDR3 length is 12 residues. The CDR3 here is CASRKEGSGAFF. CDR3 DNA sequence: TGTGCCAGCAGAAAAGAAGGGAGCGGGGCTTTCTTT.

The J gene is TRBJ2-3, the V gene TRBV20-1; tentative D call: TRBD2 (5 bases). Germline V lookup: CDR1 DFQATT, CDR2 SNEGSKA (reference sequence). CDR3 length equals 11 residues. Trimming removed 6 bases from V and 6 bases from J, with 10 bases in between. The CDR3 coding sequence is TGCAGTGCCCCAGCGGTGGATACGCAGTATTTT. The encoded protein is CSAPAVDTQYF.

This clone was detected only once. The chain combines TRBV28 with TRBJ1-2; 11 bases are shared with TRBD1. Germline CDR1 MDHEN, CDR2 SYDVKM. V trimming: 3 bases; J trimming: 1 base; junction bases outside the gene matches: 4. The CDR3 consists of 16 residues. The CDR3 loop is CASSLGQGGFNYGYTF. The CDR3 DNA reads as TGTGCCAGCAGTTTGGGACAGGGGGGGTTTAACTATGGCTACACCTTC.

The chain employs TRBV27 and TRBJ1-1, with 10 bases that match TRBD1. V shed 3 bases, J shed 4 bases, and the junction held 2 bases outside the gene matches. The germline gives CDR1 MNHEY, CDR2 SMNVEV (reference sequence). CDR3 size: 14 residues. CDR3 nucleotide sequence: TGTGCCAGCAGTTTCCGGGACAGGGGCACTGAAGCTTTCTTT. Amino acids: CASSFRDRGTEAFF.

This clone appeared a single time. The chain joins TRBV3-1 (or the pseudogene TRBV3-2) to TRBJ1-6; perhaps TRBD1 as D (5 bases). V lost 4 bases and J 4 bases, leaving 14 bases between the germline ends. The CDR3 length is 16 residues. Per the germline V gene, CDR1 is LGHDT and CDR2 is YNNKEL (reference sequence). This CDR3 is CASSPRDSLYNSPLHF. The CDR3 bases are TGTGCCAGCAGCCCGCGTGACAGCTTGTATAATTCACCCCTCCACTTT.

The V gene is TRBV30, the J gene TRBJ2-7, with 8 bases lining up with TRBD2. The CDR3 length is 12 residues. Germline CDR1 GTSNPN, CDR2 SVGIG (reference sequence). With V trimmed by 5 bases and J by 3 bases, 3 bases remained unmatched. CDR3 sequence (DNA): TGTGCCTGGGCCAGCGGGAGCTACGAGCAGTACTTC. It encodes CAWASGSYEQYF.

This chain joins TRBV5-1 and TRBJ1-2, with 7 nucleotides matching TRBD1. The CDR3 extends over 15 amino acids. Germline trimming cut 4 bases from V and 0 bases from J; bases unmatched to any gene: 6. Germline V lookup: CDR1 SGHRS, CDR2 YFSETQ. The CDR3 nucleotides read TGCGCCAGCAGCAGGGGACAGCCAGCTAACTATGGCTACACCTTC. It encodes CASSRGQPANYGYTF.